One sample yielded the 28 T cell receptor beta chains listed below, sequenced in a study of cytomegalovirus exposure and HLA in healthy donors. The primer mix had 60 Vbeta and 13 Jbeta primers. Libraries were prepared by immunoSEQ multiplex PCR; TCRdb keeps only in-frame clonotypes and omits some of them. The profile covers around 150,000 clones, with about three quarters appearing a single time and 4.2% taken by the ten largest. What was sequenced was PBMCs. Receptor source: a middle-aged man in good health and CMV-seropositive.

The chain joins TRBV5-6 to TRBJ1-1; D might be TRBD1 (5 bases). This CDR3 has 13 amino acids. The germline V gene encodes CDR1 SGHDT and CDR2 YYEEEE. Trimming cost V 0 bases and J 4 bases, with 7 bases left between them. The CDR3 nucleotides are TGTGCCAGCAGCTTGGTAAGGGGCACTGAAGCTTTCTTT. Residues: CASSLVRGTEAFF.

The chain is built from TRBV7-2 and TRBJ2-3, with 10 bases identical to TRBD2. This CDR3 region has 15 residues. Germline V CDR1 and CDR2: SGHTA, FQGNSA. V lost 4 bases and J lost 2; bases outside the gene matches: 3. The CDR3 protein is CASSSTSGFTDTQYF. Written as DNA, the CDR3 is TGTGCCAGCAGCTCGACTAGCGGGTTCACAGATACGCAGTATTTT.

The chain joins TRBV10-2 to TRBJ1-3; 10 nucleotides match TRBD1. The CDR3 extends over 16 amino acids. Trimming at V came to 4 bases and at J to 4 bases, leaving 7 bases not matched to a gene. Germline loops: CDR1 WSHSY, CDR2 SAAADI. The CDR3 sequence: CASSVATGGSGNTIYF. The CDR3 DNA is TGCGCCAGCAGTGTTGCGACAGGGGGCTCGGGAAACACCATATATTTT.

The chain employs TRBV9 and TRBJ1-2; 9 nucleotides line up with TRBD1. With 4 bases clipped from V and 1 base from J, the junction kept 8 bases outside the gene matches. Germline CDR1 SGDLS, CDR2 YYNGEE. The CDR3 extends over 16 amino acids. The CDR3, as DNA: TGTGCCAGCAGCCCCGACGGGACAGGGCTTAACTATGGCTACACCTTC. Its protein product is CASSPDGTGLNYGYTF. Supplemented by reference TRBV9 and TRBJ1-2, the full variable domain reads DSGVTQTPKHLITATGQRVTLRCSPRSGDLSVYWYQQSLDQGLQFLIQYYNGEERAKGNILERFSAQQFPDLHSELNLSSLELGDSALYFCASSPDGTGLNYGYTFGSGTRLTVV.

The rearrangement joins TRBV7-2 to TRBJ1-2; D may be TRBD1 (6 bases). Germline loops: CDR1 SGHTA, CDR2 FQGNSA. V lost 7 bases, J lost 3 bases, and 18 bases lay in between. The CDR3 contains 15 residues. CDR3 region: CASNLGGARDYGYTF. CDR3 coding DNA: TGTGCCAGCAACCTGGGGGGGGCGCGGGACTATGGCTACACCTTC.

This clone came up a few times. The chain joins TRBV27 to TRBJ2-3; D not certain. The V gene's germline CDR1 is MNHEY and CDR2 SMNVEV (reference sequence). The CDR3 is 12 residues long. Trimming left V 6 bases short and J 4 bases short, with 8 bases between. The CDR3 DNA follows: TGTGCCAGCAGCCACCAGTCAGATACGCAGTATTTT. Amino acid sequence: CASSHQSDTQYF.

This clone was picked up a small number of times. The chain joins TRBV5-6 to TRBJ1-1; 7 nucleotides align to TRBD1. CDR3 length: 13 amino acids. Germline loops: CDR1 SGHDT, CDR2 YYEEEE. The V gene end was trimmed by 2 bases and the J gene end by 7 bases; junction bases not matched to a gene: 5. CDR3 region: CASSLQGSNEAFF. CDR3 nucleotide sequence: TGTGCCAGCAGCTTACAGGGGAGCAATGAAGCTTTCTTT.

The V gene is TRBV6-5, the J gene TRBJ2-5, with 9 bases identical to TRBD1. The J call may be in error: the DNA end matches TRBJ2-7 better. The CDR3 length is 14 residues. Germline-derived CDR1 and CDR2 are MNHEY and SVGAGI. CDR3 region: CAEHRGLFVVEQYF. The DNA of the CDR3 is TGTGCCGAACACAGGGGGCTTTTCGTGGTCGAGCAGTACTTC.

The chain recombines TRBV7-9 with TRBJ1-1; TRBD1 matches at 7 bases. The V gene end was trimmed by 7 bases and the J gene end by 3 bases; junction bases not matched to a gene: 8. This CDR3 has 14 residues. Germline V gene sequence: CDR1 SEHNR, CDR2 FQNEAQ (reference sequence). For the CDR3, the DNA is TGTGCCAGCACCCCGGGACAGAGGGACACTGAAGCTTTCTTT. It translates to CASTPGQRDTEAFF. Variable domain in full (rest from reference TRBV7-9 and TRBJ1-1): DTGVSQNPRHKITKRGQNVTFRCDPISEHNRLYWYRQTLGQGPEFLTYFQNEAQLEKSRLLSDRFSAERPKGSFSTLEIQRTEQGDSAMYLCASTPGQRDTEAFFGQGTRLTVV.

The V and J genes are TRBV6-1 and TRBJ2-1; D unresolved. The CDR3 length is 16 residues. The V and J ends lost 2 bases and 4 bases respectively, with 15 bases between them. Germline loops: CDR1 MNHNS, CDR2 SASEGT. The CDR3: CASSETAARVYNEQFF. Here the CDR3 DNA reads TGTGCCAGCAGTGAAACCGCCGCGCGAGTATACAATGAGCAGTTCTTC.

This chain joins TRBV4-3 and TRBJ2-3; 8 positions match TRBD2. J gave up 0 bases and V 2 bases, and 1 base lay outside the gene matches. Germline values: CDR1 LGHNA, CDR2 YSLEER. The CDR3 runs 15 residues. DNA of the CDR3: TGCGCCAGCAGCCAATCTAGCGGGAGCACAGATACGCAGTATTTT. Its translation: CASSQSSGSTDTQYF.

Comment on this clone: A junction boundary mismatches the germline segment, possibly from a read error. V and J are TRBV29-1 and TRBJ2-5; TRBD1 aligns across 10 bases. With the DNA end fitting TRBJ2-7 better, the J assignment may be wrong. CDR3 length: 15 residues. Germline lookup yields CDR1 SQVTM and CDR2 ANQGSEA. DNA for the CDR3: TGCAGCGTCGAAGGGCGGGGACAGGGGAAAGGCGAGCAGTACTTC. Its translation is CSVEGRGQGKGEQYF.

The chain combines TRBV19 with TRBJ1-3; D might be TRBD1 (5 bases). Trimming shortened V by 2 bases and J by 0 bases, and 5 bases separated the two germline ends. CDR3 length equals 14 residues. The germline gives CDR1 LNHDA, CDR2 SQIVND (reference sequence). The CDR3 is CASSITGSGNTIYF. The CDR3 DNA sequence: TGTGCCAGTAGTATAACAGGCTCTGGAAACACCATATATTTT.

This clone was picked up one time. The chain has TRBV7-8 and TRBJ1-2; D may be TRBD1 (5 bases). V was shortened by 1 base and J by 6 bases, with 6 bases between the two germline ends. Germline V CDR1 and CDR2: SGHVS, FQNEAQ. The CDR3 covers 12 residues. This chain's CDR3 is CASSLGGDGYTF. CDR3 DNA: TGTGCCAGCAGCTTAGGGGGGGATGGCTACACCTTC. The variable domain in full, with the rest retrieved from reference TRBV7-8 and TRBJ1-2, is GAGVSQSPRYKVAKRGQDVALRCDPISGHVSLFWYQQALGQGPEFLTYFQNEAQLDKSGLPSDRFFAERPEGSVSTLKIQRTQQEDSAVYLCASSLGGDGYTFGSGTRLTVV.

In this sample, this clone turned up a few times. The chain combines TRBV11-2 with TRBJ2-3; TRBD2 aligns across 12 bases. The CDR3 spans 16 residues. J lost 4 bases, V lost 5 bases, and 7 bases had no gene match. Germline CDR1 reads SGHAT; CDR2 reads FQNNGV. The CDR3 DNA is TGTGCCAGCAGCCCCCGACTAGCGGGAGAAGCAGATACGCAGTATTTT. Protein sequence: CASSPRLAGEADTQYF.

This clone has a handful of counts. For the CDR3, the DNA is TGCAGCGGCGACAGGGGGCGAGGCAATGAGCAGTTCTTC. Its protein product is CSGDRGRGNEQFF. The chain couples TRBV29-1 to TRBJ2-1, with 10 bases matching TRBD1. This CDR3 region has 13 residues. V shed 7 bases, J shed 6 bases, and the junction held 6 bases outside the gene matches. Germline assignment: CDR1 SQVTM and CDR2 ANQGSEA.

This clone was seen a single time. The chain uses TRBV11-2 and TRBJ2-3, with D possibly being TRBD2 (5 bases). The CDR3 is 13 amino acids. V lost 6 bases to trimming and J lost 10 bases, with 17 bases between them. Germline CDR1 is SGHAT and CDR2 is FQNNGV. DNA for the CDR3: TGTGCCAGCAGTCCACCCCCTGGACTCGCGCAGTATTTT. This encodes CASSPPPGLAQYF.

V usage is TRBV7-2 and J usage is TRBJ2-1, with TRBD1 matching 7 bases. J gave up 4 bases and V 5 bases, and 2 bases lay outside the gene matches. CDR1 SGHTA and CDR2 FQGNSA come from the germline V gene. The CDR3 contains 13 residues. The CDR3 protein is CASSTTGYNEQFF. In nucleotides, the CDR3 is TGTGCCAGCAGCACGACAGGGTACAATGAGCAGTTCTTC.

V is TRBV11-3 and J is TRBJ2-7; 8 bases align to TRBD2. CDR1 and CDR2 (germline): SGHNT, YENEEA. V dropped 5 bases and J dropped 4; count of bases not matched to a gene: 10. CDR3 length: 15 amino acids. CDR3 residues: CASSQTSGDFYEQYF. The CDR3 bases are TGTGCCAGCAGCCAAACTAGCGGAGATTTTTACGAGCAGTACTTC. Drawing the rest from reference TRBV11-3 and TRBJ2-7, the complete variable domain is EAGVVQSPRYKIIEKKQPVAFWCNPISGHNTLYWYLQNLGQGPELLIRYENEEAVDDSQLPKDRFSAERLKGVDSTLKIQPAELGDSAVYLCASSQTSGDFYEQYFGPGTRLTVT.

This clone has more than one count but fewer than ten. This rearrangement joins TRBV4-1 to TRBJ1-1; D is ambiguous. This CDR3 has 15 residues. CDR1 is MGHRA and CDR2 is YSYEKL in the germline V gene. Trimming stripped 4 bases from V and 1 base from J, with 13 bases between. The CDR3 DNA reads TGCGCCAGCAGCCGAGGAGAACATTCGAACACTGAAGCTTTCTTT. Its translation: CASSRGEHSNTEAFF.

The chain recombines TRBV9 with TRBJ2-1; 14 bases fit TRBD2. This CDR3 region has 18 residues. Per germline, CDR1 SGDLS and CDR2 YYNGEE. Trimming at V came to 0 bases and at J to 0 bases, leaving 2 bases not matched to a gene. CDR3 region: CASSVGTSGGYSYNEQFF. The CDR3, as DNA: TGTGCCAGCAGCGTAGGGACTAGCGGGGGGTACTCCTACAATGAGCAGTTCTTC.

The chain recombines TRBV5-1 with TRBJ1-1, with D perhaps matching TRBD1 (5 bases). V lost 7 bases and J lost 2, with 18 bases in between. The CDR3 has 15 amino acids. Germline V CDR1 and CDR2: SGHRS, YFSETQ. The CDR3: CASVGEGLVNTEAFF. The CDR3 region has the DNA TGCGCCAGCGTCGGCGAGGGACTGGTAAACACTGAAGCTTTCTTT. The whole variable domain, remainder taken from reference TRBV5-1 and TRBJ1-1, is KAGVTQTPRYLIKTRGQQVTLSCSPISGHRSVSWYQQTPGQGLQFLFEYFSETQRNKGNFPGRFSGRQFSNSRSEMNVSTLELGDSALYLCASVGEGLVNTEAFFGQGTRLTVV.

The genes are TRBV6-6 and TRBJ2-2, with D unclear. The germline gives CDR1 MNHNY, CDR2 SVGAGI (reference sequence). This CDR3 spans 13 amino acids. V lost 6 bases, J lost 8 bases, and 13 bases lay in between. Here the CDR3 DNA reads TGTGCCAGCAGCCAATCTCAGGCGGGGGAGCTGTTTTTT. It encodes CASSQSQAGELFF.

This clone was found once. The junction does not match germline at one end; this may be a read error. This chain connects TRBV4-1 to TRBJ1-2; the D is unclear. The CDR3 sequence is 14 residues long. Germline assignment: CDR1 MGHRA and CDR2 YSYEKL. The CDR3 sequence is CASSPPSDIYRYTF. Written as DNA, the CDR3 is TGCGCCAGCAGCCCCCCTTCCGACATCTATCGCTACACCTTC.

This chain connects TRBV6-6 to TRBJ1-4, with TRBD1 matching over 11 bases. V shed 6 bases and J 2 bases; nucleotides not matched to a gene: 5. This CDR3 comprises 16 residues. Germline V lookup: CDR1 MNHNY, CDR2 SVGAGI (reference sequence). The CDR3 region is CASRRGQGATNEKLFF. CDR3 nucleotides: TGTGCCAGCAGACGCGGACAGGGGGCTACTAATGAAAAACTGTTTTTT.

The chain is built from TRBV6-6 and TRBJ2-3; the match to TRBD2 covers 11 bases. The ends lost 5 bases at V and 8 bases at J; junction bases unmatched: 12. Germline loops: CDR1 MNHNY, CDR2 SVGAGI (reference sequence). The CDR3 is 16 amino acids. CDR3 loop: CASSLVLAGGGGTQYF. The CDR3 DNA is TGTGCCAGCAGTCTCGTGCTAGCGGGGGGCGGAGGTACGCAGTATTTT.

The sample holds a few counts of this clone. This chain links TRBV5-1 with TRBJ1-1; 9 bases match TRBD1. V was pared by 4 bases and J by 0 bases, with 7 bases of the junction left unmatched. The CDR3 is 16 residues long. CDR1 and CDR2 (germline): SGHRS, YFSETQ. CDR3 sequence: CASSVDRGYMNTEAFF. The DNA for the CDR3 is TGCGCCAGCAGCGTGGACAGGGGATATATGAACACTGAAGCTTTCTTT.

J is TRBJ1-4 and V is TRBV7-2, with TRBD1 matching 8 bases. Trimming removed 5 bases from V and 8 bases from J; junction bases left unmatched: 7. The length of the CDR3 is 14 residues. Per the germline V gene, CDR1 is SGHTA and CDR2 is FQGNSA. CDR3: CASSIGQGREKLFF. For the CDR3, the DNA is TGTGCCAGCAGCATAGGACAGGGACGGGAAAAACTGTTTTTT. The complete variable domain, with remaining parts taken from reference TRBV7-2 and TRBJ1-4, reads GAGVSQSPSNKVTEKGKDVELRCDPISGHTALYWYRQSLGQGLEFLIYFQGNSAPDKSGLPSDRFSAERTGGSVSTLTIQRTQQEDSAVYLCASSIGQGREKLFFGSGTQLSVL.